A single sample gave rise to the 28 T cell receptor beta chains below, sequenced in a study of T cells in Graves' hyperthyroidism and ophthalmopathy. Amplification of TCR beta CDR3 regions was performed using RNA transcripts as template. The TCR CDR3 was amplified in a first-round RT-PCR using the HTBI primer set. Via MiXCR, TCRdb re-called the multiplex PCR reads, giving one row per CDR3 protein. The sample shows around 600,000 distinct CDR3 sequences, approximately 14% of them seen only once. The sequenced sample was blood. The receptors here all came from a woman aged 50 to 60 with Graves' ophthalmopathy.

This clonotype was detected a few times. The V call is TRBV5-1, the J call TRBJ2-7, with 7 bases lining up with TRBD1. This CDR3 has 14 amino acids. The germline V gene has CDR1 SGHRS and CDR2 YFSETQ. V lost 4 bases to trimming and J lost 0 bases; unmatched junction nucleotides: 4. CDR3 in DNA: TGCGCCAGCAGCATGGGACAGAGCTCCTACGAGCAGTACTTC. Its protein is CASSMGQSSYEQYF. The whole variable domain, filled in from reference TRBV5-1 and TRBJ2-7, reads KAGVTQTPRYLIKTRGQQVTLSCSPISGHRSVSWYQQTPGQGLQFLFEYFSETQRNKGNFPGRFSGRQFSNSRSEMNVSTLELGDSALYLCASSMGQSSYEQYFGPGTRLTVT.

Ten or more counts support this clonotype. The V gene is TRBV7-8, the J gene TRBJ1-1, with D possibly TRBD1 on 6 matching bases. Germline CDR1 and CDR2: SGHVS and FQNEAQ. The CDR3 has 15 residues. Trimming pared 3 bases from V and 1 base from J, leaving 12 bases between. CDR3 in amino acids: CASSLRTAKNTEAFF. The CDR3, as DNA: TGTGCCAGCAGCTTGAGGACAGCAAAGAACACTGAAGCTTTCTTT. The variable domain in full, with the rest retrieved from reference TRBV7-8 and TRBJ1-1, is GAGVSQSPRYKVAKRGQDVALRCDPISGHVSLFWYQQALGQGPEFLTYFQNEAQLDKSGLPSDRFFAERPEGSVSTLKIQRTQQEDSAVYLCASSLRTAKNTEAFFGQGTRLTVV.

This clonotype appeared many times. The chain recombines TRBV6-2 or TRBV6-3 with TRBJ2-7, with 8 bases matching TRBD1. The CDR3 extends over 16 amino acids. Unmatched junction bases numbered 13, after V lost 6 bases and J lost 3 bases. In germline, CDR1 is MNHEY, CDR2 SVGEGT. For the CDR3, the DNA is TGTGCCAGCAGGACGGCTTACGACAGGGGCCACTACGAGCAGTACTTC. This gives the protein CASRTAYDRGHYEQYF.

This clonotype was counted many times. V is TRBV20-1 and J is TRBJ2-3; maybe TRBD2 (5 bases). Trimming left V 2 bases short and J 7 bases short, with 19 bases between. The CDR3 is made up of 15 amino acids. Germline loops: CDR1 DFQATT, CDR2 SNEGSKA (reference sequence). This CDR3 reads CSARPPASRVHTQYF. The CDR3 DNA reads TGCAGTGCTAGACCGCCCGCTAGCCGGGTCCATACGCAGTATTTT.

The table lists this clonotype with many counts. This rearrangement joins TRBV27 to TRBJ2-1, with TRBD2 identical over 15 bases. This CDR3 contains 16 residues. The trim removed 3 bases at V and 8 bases at J, leaving 5 bases unmatched. Germline CDR1 reads MNHEY; CDR2 reads SMNVEV (reference sequence). The CDR3 sequence is CASSFGLAGGPHEQFF. As DNA, the CDR3 is TGTGCCAGCAGTTTCGGACTAGCGGGAGGGCCACATGAGCAGTTCTTC.

Many counts were recorded for this clonotype. The chain has TRBV6-1 and TRBJ2-7, with D maybe TRBD1 (6 bases). Germline V gene data show CDR1 as MNHNS and CDR2 as SASEGT. The CDR3 has 13 amino acids. Between the trimmed V and J ends, which lost 4 bases and 3 bases, there was a span of 10 bases. The CDR3 loop reads CASSAGDNYEQYF. The CDR3, as DNA: TGTGCCAGCAGTGCAGGGGACAACTACGAGCAGTACTTC.

The sample holds many counts of this clonotype. The V gene is TRBV28, the J gene TRBJ2-1; maybe TRBD1 (6 bases). The germline V gene encodes CDR1 MDHEN and CDR2 SYDVKM. The CDR3 length is 14 residues. Trimming took off 7 bases at V and 5 bases at J, with 15 bases between the two ends. The CDR3 protein is CASTRLDRNNEQFF. In DNA, the CDR3 is TGTGCCAGCACCCGACTCGACAGGAACAATGAGCAGTTCTTC.

V gene TRBV6-1 combines with J gene TRBJ2-7; 7 bases fit TRBD2. From germline, CDR1 is MNHNS and CDR2 SASEGT. CDR3 size: 14 residues. V was clipped by 4 bases and J by 4 bases; unmatched bases: 7. The chain's CDR3 is CASSGGGNLYEQYF. The CDR3 nucleotides are TGTGCCAGCAGTGGGGGGGGTAATTTATACGAGCAGTACTTC.

Ten or more counts support this clonotype. The chain recombines TRBV6-6 with TRBJ2-1; 7 bases fit TRBD1. The CDR3 runs 15 residues. Germline V gene sequence: CDR1 MNHNY, CDR2 SVGAGI (reference sequence). Germline trimming cut 2 bases from V and 4 bases from J; bases unmatched to any gene: 5. The CDR3 is CASSYQTGKYNEQFF. CDR3 sequence (DNA): TGTGCCAGCAGTTACCAGACAGGGAAGTACAATGAGCAGTTCTTC.

This clonotype has a handful of counts. This chain uses TRBV5-1 with TRBJ2-4; no reliable D call. The germline V gene encodes CDR1 SGHRS and CDR2 YFSETQ. V was cut by 2 bases and J by 0 bases, with 9 bases left in between. CDR3 length equals 15 residues. The chain's CDR3 is CASSFLGLAKNIQYF. CDR3 DNA sequence: TGCGCCAGCAGCTTTCTAGGATTAGCCAAAAACATTCAGTACTTC.

V and J are TRBV9 and TRBJ2-7; D remains ambiguous. V lost 0 bases and J lost 2, with 12 bases in between. This CDR3 has 15 amino acids. The V gene's germline CDR1 is SGDLS and CDR2 YYNGEE. The CDR3 here is CASSVGAADTYEQYF. DNA of the CDR3: TGTGCCAGCAGCGTAGGGGCCGCTGACACCTACGAGCAGTACTTC.

About this clonotype: A much larger clone lies one base from this, so it may be a read error. V is TRBV2 and J is TRBJ2-1; tentative D call: TRBD2 (7 bases). The CDR3 totals 14 residues. The germline V gene has CDR1 SNHLY and CDR2 FYNNEI. V lost 7 bases and J lost 2, with 12 bases in between. The CDR3 sequence is CASKEGGAYNEQFF. For the CDR3, the DNA is TGTGCCAGCAAGGAGGGGGGGGCCTACAATGAGCAGTTCTTC.

This clonotype was seen ten or more times. V and J are TRBV7-8 and TRBJ1-2; possible D gene TRBD1, 5 bases. This CDR3 is 16 amino acids long. V lost 2 bases to trimming and J lost 5 bases, with 18 bases between them. Germline V CDR1 and CDR2: SGHVS, FQNEAQ. Here the CDR3 DNA reads TGTGCCAGCAGCTTATTCCTCCTTGGGGCGGGGTATGGCTACACCTTC. It specifies CASSLFLLGAGYGYTF.

V usage is TRBV7-6 and J usage is TRBJ1-1; D uncertain. Deletions cut 10 bases from V and 6 bases from J, with 18 bases between. The CDR3 has 13 residues. Germline V gene data show CDR1 as SGHVS and CDR2 as FNYEAQ. The CDR3 reads CATSGPDNAEAFF. The CDR3 region has the DNA TGTGCCACGAGTGGGCCAGATAACGCTGAAGCTTTCTTT.

This chain connects TRBV15 to TRBJ2-7; maybe TRBD1 (6 bases). The CDR3 extends over 14 amino acids. The germline CDR1 and CDR2 sequences are LNHNV and YYDKDF (reference sequence). V lost 2 bases, J lost 6 bases, and 14 bases lay in between. As DNA, the CDR3 is TGTGCCACCAGCAGAAGCAGGGGTTTCGGCGAGCAGTACTTC. It encodes CATSRSRGFGEQYF.

Ten or more counts support this clonotype. The V gene is TRBV5-1, the J gene TRBJ2-5; D gene ambiguous. The CDR3 has 15 amino acids. Trimming shortened V by 6 bases and J by 3 bases, and 18 bases separated the two germline ends. Germline V gene data show CDR1 as SGHRS and CDR2 as YFSETQ. The CDR3 loop is CASNRAPSSEETQYF. In nucleotides, the CDR3 is TGCGCCAGCAACCGGGCTCCGAGTTCCGAAGAGACCCAGTACTTC.

The chain is built from TRBV7-2 and TRBJ2-1; D is uncertain. Trimming left V 3 bases short and J 8 bases short, with 11 bases between. Germline V gene sequence: CDR1 SGHTA, CDR2 FQGNSA. CDR3 length equals 13 residues. Here the CDR3 DNA reads TGTGCCAGCAGCTTTGACACATTGCATGAGCAGTTCTTC. This encodes CASSFDTLHEQFF.

This clonotype was seen a handful of times. The V gene is TRBV2, the J gene TRBJ1-6, with D uncertain. This CDR3 region has 12 residues. Trimming took 7 bases from V and 5 from J, leaving 6 bases between them. Germline values: CDR1 SNHLY, CDR2 FYNNEI. The CDR3 region is CASNTDNSPLHF. As DNA, the CDR3 is TGTGCCAGCAATACAGATAATTCACCCCTCCACTTT. The complete variable domain, with remaining parts taken from reference TRBV2 and TRBJ1-6, reads EPEVTQTPSHQVTQMGQEVILRCVPISNHLYFYWYRQILGQKVEFLVSFYNNEISEKSEIFDDQFSVERPDGSNFTLKIRSTKLEDSAMYFCASNTDNSPLHFGNGTRLTVT.

At least ten counts were recorded for this clonotype. This chain uses TRBV12-3 or TRBV12-4 with TRBJ2-1, with 9 bases matching TRBD1. V shed 8 bases and J 3 bases; nucleotides not matched to a gene: 23. This CDR3 region has 20 residues. This CDR3 is CASFGDRAFLGERLYNEQFF. CDR3 DNA sequence: TGTGCCAGCTTCGGGGACAGGGCGTTCTTGGGGGAGAGACTCTACAATGAGCAGTTCTTC.

The CDR3 coding sequence is TGCAGTGCTAGACCTCCAGGACAGGGAAAAGTGCAGCCCCAGCATTTT. Translated, it gives CSARPPGQGKVQPQHF. The chain uses TRBV20-1 and TRBJ1-5, with 8 bases that match TRBD1. The CDR3 has 16 residues. Germline assignment: CDR1 DFQATT and CDR2 SNEGSKA (reference sequence). V dropped 2 bases and J dropped 7; count of bases not matched to a gene: 13.

The CDR3 nucleotides are TGTGCCAGCATTCGCGGGGCCTCCGGTGAGCAGTTCTTC. Translation: CASIRGASGEQFF. The chain carries TRBV12-3 or TRBV12-4 and TRBJ2-1; TRBD2 is a possible D gene (6 bases). The CDR3 is 13 residues long. V was shortened by 7 bases and J by 9 bases, with 16 bases between the two germline ends.

This clonotype was detected only a few times. The chain links TRBV5-4 to TRBJ1-1, with D unresolved. The V and J ends lost 0 bases and 3 bases respectively, with 12 bases between them. This CDR3 contains 15 residues. Looked up from germline, CDR1 is SGHNT and CDR2 is YYREEE (reference sequence). CDR3 residues: CASSLAGRIDTEAFF. Here the CDR3 DNA reads TGTGCCAGCAGCTTGGCGGGCAGAATAGACACTGAAGCTTTCTTT. Filled out from reference TRBV5-4 and TRBJ1-1, the complete variable domain reads ETGVTQSPTHLIKTRGQQVTLRCSSQSGHNTVSWYQQALGQGPQFIFQYYREEENGRGNFPPRFSGLQFPNYSSELNVNALELDDSALYLCASSLAGRIDTEAFFGQGTRLTVV.

This clonotype has at least ten counts. The chain employs TRBV5-1 and TRBJ2-5; D call uncertain. The V gene lost 9 bases and the J gene lost 2 bases, with 20 bases spanning the gap. The CDR3 is made up of 15 amino acids. In germline, CDR1 is SGHRS, CDR2 YFSETQ. The chain's CDR3 is CATSDLGVEQETQYF. The CDR3 region has the DNA TGCGCCACCTCAGACCTCGGAGTTGAACAAGAGACCCAGTACTTC.

This clonotype occurred once. The chain has TRBV19 and TRBJ2-4; tentatively, D is TRBD1 or TRBD2 (6 bases each). The CDR3 contains 15 residues. Trimming stripped 5 bases from V and 9 bases from J, with 20 bases between. Germline CDR1 reads LNHDA; CDR2 reads SQIVND (reference sequence). For the CDR3, the DNA is TGTGCCAGTAGTGGGTCCCGGGGGCGTTTGGTCATTCAGTACTTC. Amino acid sequence: CASSGSRGRLVIQYF.

At least ten counts were recorded for this clonotype. The chain uses TRBV30 and TRBJ2-2; D gene unclear. The V gene's germline CDR1 is GTSNPN and CDR2 SVGIG (reference sequence). Trimming pared 2 bases from V and 6 bases from J, leaving 13 bases between. This CDR3 region has 14 residues. The CDR3 protein is CAWSQLGLAGELFF. In DNA form, the CDR3 reads TGTGCCTGGAGTCAATTGGGGTTGGCCGGGGAGCTGTTTTTT.

The chain combines TRBV6-1 with TRBJ2-2; D is ambiguous. Trimming took off 4 bases at V and 1 base at J, with 1 base between the two ends. The CDR3 length is 12 residues. Germline V lookup: CDR1 MNHNS, CDR2 SASEGT. The CDR3 spells CASSGNTGELFF. The DNA for the CDR3 is TGTGCCAGCAGTGGGAACACCGGGGAGCTGTTTTTT.

The CDR3 here is CASSILGSYSYNEQFF. DNA for the CDR3: TGTGCCAGTAGTATATTAGGGAGCTACTCCTACAATGAGCAGTTCTTC. The chain carries TRBV19 and TRBJ2-1; a weak D match, TRBD2 (5 bases). Trimming stripped 2 bases from V and 0 bases from J, with 11 bases between. The CDR3 length is 16 residues. The germline CDR1 and CDR2 sequences are LNHDA and SQIVND (reference sequence).

In this sample, this clonotype turned up many times. V usage is TRBV6-1 and J usage is TRBJ1-1; the D gene is possibly TRBD1 (5 bases). This CDR3 has 16 amino acids. In germline, CDR1 is MNHNS, CDR2 SASEGT. V shed 6 bases and J shed 1 base, with 18 bases lying between them. CDR3 nucleotides: TGTGCCAGCAGGATTCAGGGTCGGCTTGGGAACACTGAAGCTTTCTTT. As protein: CASRIQGRLGNTEAFF.